This entry features one TCR beta chain sequence. Its antigen is not known. This record comes from a study of graft-versus-host responses after intestinal transplantation. Study-wide results and caveats: Allograft clonal ratios (graft-versus-host to host-versus-graft) were high in patients who had graft-donor T cell macrochimerism. Among circulating GvH clones, peak levels were associated with early post-transplant declines in HvG clones.

V lost 6 bases and J lost 5; bases outside the gene matches: 5. In germline, CDR1 is SNHLY, CDR2 FYNNEI. The CDR3 has 13 amino acids. Sequenced by immunoSEQ multiplex PCR; TCRdb stores in-frame clones only, minus some. Altogether some 96,000 clones are present, approximately 92% being singletons, with the ten largest covering about 16%. The chain couples TRBV2 to TRBJ2-5, with 8 nucleotides matching TRBD2. The sequence came from a human patient who received an intestinal transplant, so some T cells may come from the graft donor. The sequences come from PBMCs, collected just under 460 days after intestinal transplant. The CDR3: CASSAGGGETQYF. CDR3 in DNA: TGTGCCAGCAGCGCGGGGGGCGGGGAGACCCAGTACTTC.